The T cell receptor (beta chain) described here comes from a study of T cells in Graves' hyperthyroidism and ophthalmopathy. A lack of ophthalmopathy progression within 18 months defined stable Graves' hyperthyroidism. The diagnoses drew upon clinical symptoms, serum thyroxine and TRAb, thyroid ultrasound and orbital computed tomography. This clonotype was found many times. The germline V gene encodes CDR1 DFQATT and CDR2 SNEGSKA (reference sequence). V shed 2 bases and J shed 8 bases, with 15 bases lying between them. This CDR3 is built from 13 residues. RNA transcripts yielded amplified TCR beta CDR3 regions. The HTBI set primed first-round TCR CDR3 RT-PCR. TCRdb recomputed calls from the multiplex PCR reads with MiXCR, one row per CDR3 protein. Of nearly 750,000 distinct CDR3 sequences in the sample, 30% to 40% are singletons; the top ten hold roughly 31%.

J is TRBJ1-2 and V is TRBV20-1; no definite D call. This TCR was sampled from a woman in her 40s with Graves' hyperthyroidism. Sequencing used blood. DNA of the CDR3: TGCAGTGCTAGAATATCGGAGATCGGAGGCTACACCTTC. It codes for CSARISEIGGYTF.